Listed below are T cell receptor beta chains from one sample, sequenced in a study of T cell repertoires in cytomegalovirus infection. Via MiXCR, TCRdb re-called the reads, giving one row per CDR3 protein. There are some 270,000 distinct CDR3 sequences in the sample; approximately 15% occur only once, and more than 45% lies in the top ten. Sequencing input: CD8+ T cells from PBMCs. The source is a human donor in good health (CMV status not recorded). Some clones in this sample may be carry-over from other donors' samples. Both conserved end residues are part of each CDR3. A D gene is named only where the DNA matches it firmly. Size tells how often a clone was seen (once, few, many) or the class of an expanded clone, and some rows leave it out.

d_call	v_call	j_call	clone_size	cdr3_nt	cdr3_aa
.	TRBV7-2	TRBJ2-3	many	TGTGCCAGCAGCCCTTGGGTGACGGGGGCCGGGGATACGCAGTATTTT	CASSPWVTGAGDTQYF
.	TRBV29-1	TRBJ2-7	few	TGCAGCGGTACAGGCCTAAGGGGAATCGAGCAGTACTTC	CSGTGLRGIEQYF
TRBD1	TRBV5-4	TRBJ2-3	.	TGTGCCCAATCAGGGGGAGGCACAGATACGCAGTATTTT	CAQSGGGTDTQYF
.	TRBV7-8	TRBJ1-5	many	TGTGCCAGCAGCGCGAGCCCGGGGGCTGACAATCAGCCCCAGCATTTT	CASSASPGADNQPQHF
.	TRBV5-5	TRBJ2-4	.	TGTGCCAGCACCGGGTCCCAAAACATTCAGTACTTC	CASTGSQNIQYF
TRBD1	TRBV20-1	TRBJ2-4	many	TGCAGTGCTAGGGACAGGTCGGACAAAAACATTCAGTACTTC	CSARDRSDKNIQYF
TRBD2	TRBV5-1	TRBJ2-3	.	TGCGCCAGCAGCTTGGAACGACTAGCGGGGATCACAGATACGCAGTATTTT	CASSLERLAGITDTQYF
.	TRBV20-1	TRBJ2-7	few	TGCAGTGCTAGAGGTCGACAGCTCCTTCCCTACGAGCAGTACTTC	CSARGRQLLPYEQYF
.	TRBV28	TRBJ1-1	few	TGTGCCAGCATTCCCCACCAGGGGGAAGCTTTCTTT	CASIPHQGEAFF
.	TRBV7-9	TRBJ1-1	many	TGTGCCAGCAGCTCACAGGGCCTGAATAGAAACCATGAAGCTTTCTTT	CASSSQGLNRNHEAFF
.	TRBV28	TRBJ1-5	many	TGTGCCAGCCTGGGGGGGGAGAAGATACAGCCCCAGCATTTT	CASLGGEKIQPQHF
.	TRBV12-3/TRBV12-4	TRBJ2-7	many	TGTGCCAGCAGTTTATCCGCAGGGTGGGACTACGAGCAGTACTTC	CASSLSAGWDYEQYF
TRBD1	TRBV7-9	TRBJ2-7	many	TGTGCCAGCAGCTTAGAAACCAAGGACAGGAGCTACGAGCAGTACTTC	CASSLETKDRSYEQYF
.	TRBV15	TRBJ2-3	few	TGTGCCACCAGTCCACAGCATACAGATACGCAGTATTTT	CATSPQHTDTQYF
.	TRBV7-2	TRBJ2-1	many	TGTGCCAGCAGCTTAGGAGAGAATTTGCGGGACGGTGAGCAGTTCTTC	CASSLGENLRDGEQFF
TRBD1	TRBV7-9	TRBJ2-7	few	TGTGCCAGCAGCTCCCGGGACAGGGCTCCCCACGAGCAGTACTTC	CASSSRDRAPHEQYF
.	TRBV12-5	TRBJ2-1	few	TGTGCTAGTGGTTTGCCGTGGACGGGGGACTACAATGAGCAGTTCTTC	CASGLPWTGDYNEQFF
TRBD1	TRBV20-1	TRBJ2-3	.	TGCAGTGCTTCTGGACAGGGGCACGCAGATACGCAGTATTTT	CSASGQGHADTQYF
.	TRBV28	TRBJ1-4	few	TGTGCCAGCAGTTTATTGGGGGGGATTGGTGAAAAACTGTTTTTT	CASSLLGGIGEKLFF
.	TRBV6-1	TRBJ1-4	many	TGTGCCAGCAGCCCGAGCCCCGTACTCAATGAAAAACTGTTTTTT	CASSPSPVLNEKLFF
.	TRBV20-1	TRBJ2-1	few	TGCAGTGCTATGCCCTACAATGAGCAGTTCTTC	CSAMPYNEQFF
TRBD2	TRBV12-3/TRBV12-4	TRBJ2-7	few	TGTGCCAGCAGTTTAACGGGGGGAGTCCCCTACGAGCAGTACTTC	CASSLTGGVPYEQYF
.	TRBV7-9	TRBJ1-1	.	TGTGCCAGCAGCTCGACCGAGGGCAGAGGAGCTTTCTTT	CASSSTEGRGAFF
TRBD1	TRBV7-6	TRBJ2-7	.	TGTGCCAGCAGCTTGGGACAGAGCCTCTCCTACGAGCAGTACTTC	CASSLGQSLSYEQYF